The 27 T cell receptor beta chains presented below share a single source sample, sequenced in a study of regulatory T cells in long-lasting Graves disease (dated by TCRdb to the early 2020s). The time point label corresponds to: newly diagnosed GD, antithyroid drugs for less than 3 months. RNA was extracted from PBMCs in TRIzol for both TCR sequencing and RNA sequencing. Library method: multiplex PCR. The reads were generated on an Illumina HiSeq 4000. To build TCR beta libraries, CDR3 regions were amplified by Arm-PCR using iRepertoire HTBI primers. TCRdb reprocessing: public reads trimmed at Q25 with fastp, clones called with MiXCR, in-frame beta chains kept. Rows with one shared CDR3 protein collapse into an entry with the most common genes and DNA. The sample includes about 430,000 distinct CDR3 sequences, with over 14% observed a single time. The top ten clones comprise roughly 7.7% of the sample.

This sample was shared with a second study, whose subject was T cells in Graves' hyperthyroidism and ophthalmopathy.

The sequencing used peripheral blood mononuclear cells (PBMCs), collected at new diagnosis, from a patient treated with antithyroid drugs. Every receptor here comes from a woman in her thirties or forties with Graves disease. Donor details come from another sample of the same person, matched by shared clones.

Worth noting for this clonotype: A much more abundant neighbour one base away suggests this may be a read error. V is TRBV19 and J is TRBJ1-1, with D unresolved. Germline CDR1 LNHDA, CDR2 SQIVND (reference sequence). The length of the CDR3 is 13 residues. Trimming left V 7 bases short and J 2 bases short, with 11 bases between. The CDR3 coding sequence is TGTGCCAGTACGGATAGAGCAAACACTGAAGCTTTCTTT. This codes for CASTDRANTEAFF.

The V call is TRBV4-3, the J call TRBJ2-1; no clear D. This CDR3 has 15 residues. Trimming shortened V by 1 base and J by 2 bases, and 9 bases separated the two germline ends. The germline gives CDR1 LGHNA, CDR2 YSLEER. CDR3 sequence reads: CASSQGSATYNEQFF. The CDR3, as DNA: TGCGCCAGCAGCCAAGGATCAGCAACCTACAATGAGCAGTTCTTC.

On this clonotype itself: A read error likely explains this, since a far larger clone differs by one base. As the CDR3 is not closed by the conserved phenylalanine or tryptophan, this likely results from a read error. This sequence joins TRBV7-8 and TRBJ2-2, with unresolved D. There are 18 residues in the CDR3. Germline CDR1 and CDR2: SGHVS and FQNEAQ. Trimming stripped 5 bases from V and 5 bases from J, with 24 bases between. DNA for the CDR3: TGTGCCAGCAGCCGTCATCAGTTTAGGAATGTGGAGACCGGGGAGCTGTTTCTT. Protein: CASSRHQFRNVETGELFL.

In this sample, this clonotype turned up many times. The CDR3 region is CASSLDRLAASYNEQFF. In nucleotides, the CDR3 is TGTGCCAGCAGCTTAGATCGTCTAGCGGCTTCCTACAATGAGCAGTTCTTC. This sequence joins TRBV11-2 and TRBJ2-1; the match to TRBD2 covers 7 bases. The length of the CDR3 is 17 residues. J lost 1 base, V lost 0 bases, and 6 bases had no gene match. Per germline, CDR1 SGHAT and CDR2 FQNNGV.

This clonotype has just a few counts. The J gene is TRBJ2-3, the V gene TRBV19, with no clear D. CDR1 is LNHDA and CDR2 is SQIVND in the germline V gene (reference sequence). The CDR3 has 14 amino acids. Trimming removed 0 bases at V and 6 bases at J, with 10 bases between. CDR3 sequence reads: CASSIDFPFDTQYF. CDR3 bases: TGTGCCAGTAGTATAGACTTTCCTTTCGATACGCAGTATTTT.

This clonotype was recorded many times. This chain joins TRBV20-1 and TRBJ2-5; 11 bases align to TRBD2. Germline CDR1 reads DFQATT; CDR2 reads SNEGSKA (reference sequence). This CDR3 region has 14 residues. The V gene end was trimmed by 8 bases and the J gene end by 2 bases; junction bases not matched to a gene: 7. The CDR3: CSRGTSGLQETQYF. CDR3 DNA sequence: TGCAGTCGGGGGACTAGCGGCCTTCAAGAGACCCAGTACTTC.

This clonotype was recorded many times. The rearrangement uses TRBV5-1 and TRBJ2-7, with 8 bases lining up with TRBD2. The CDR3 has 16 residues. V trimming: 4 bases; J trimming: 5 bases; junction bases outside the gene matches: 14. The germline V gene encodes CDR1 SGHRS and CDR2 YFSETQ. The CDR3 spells CASSTDLLSGSNEQYF. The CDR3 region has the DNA TGCGCCAGCAGCACCGACCTATTGAGCGGGAGTAACGAGCAGTACTTC.

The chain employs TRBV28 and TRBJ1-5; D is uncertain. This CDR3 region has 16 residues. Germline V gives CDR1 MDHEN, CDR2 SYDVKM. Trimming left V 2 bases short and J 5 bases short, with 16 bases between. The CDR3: CASSLVRILVDQPQHF. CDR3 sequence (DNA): TGTGCCAGCAGTTTAGTCAGGATCCTCGTAGATCAGCCCCAGCATTTT.

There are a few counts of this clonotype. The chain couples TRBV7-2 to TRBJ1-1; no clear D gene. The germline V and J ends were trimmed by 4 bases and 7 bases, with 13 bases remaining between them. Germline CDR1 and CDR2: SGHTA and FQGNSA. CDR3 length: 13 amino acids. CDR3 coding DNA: TGTGCCAGCAGCTCAAAGACGAGGCTTGAAGCTTTCTTT. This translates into CASSSKTRLEAFF.

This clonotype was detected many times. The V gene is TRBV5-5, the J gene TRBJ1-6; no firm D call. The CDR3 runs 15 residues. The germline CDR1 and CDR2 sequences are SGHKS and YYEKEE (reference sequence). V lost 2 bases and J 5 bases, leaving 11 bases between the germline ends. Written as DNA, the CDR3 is TGTGCCAGCAGCTTTGGCGGAGGGAATAATTCACCCCTCCACTTT. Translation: CASSFGGGNNSPLHF.

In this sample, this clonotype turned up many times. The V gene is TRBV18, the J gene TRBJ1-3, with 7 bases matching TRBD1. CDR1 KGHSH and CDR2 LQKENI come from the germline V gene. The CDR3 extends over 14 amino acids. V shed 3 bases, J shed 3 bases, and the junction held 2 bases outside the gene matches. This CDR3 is CASSPRQGGNTIYF. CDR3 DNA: TGTGCCAGCTCACCGCGACAGGGTGGAAACACCATATATTTT.

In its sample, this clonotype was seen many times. The CDR3 region is CASRGTVGSYNSPLHF. The CDR3 region has the DNA TGTGCCAGCAGGGGGACAGTGGGGTCCTATAATTCACCCCTCCACTTT. V gene TRBV12-3 or TRBV12-4 combines with J gene TRBJ1-6, with 7 bases that match TRBD1. V shed 6 bases and J 1 base; nucleotides not matched to a gene: 6. The CDR3 contains 16 residues.

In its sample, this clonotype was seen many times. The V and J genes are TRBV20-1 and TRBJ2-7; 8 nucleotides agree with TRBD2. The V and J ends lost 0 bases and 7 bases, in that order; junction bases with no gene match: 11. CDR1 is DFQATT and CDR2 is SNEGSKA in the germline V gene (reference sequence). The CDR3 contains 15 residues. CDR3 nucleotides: TGCAGTGCTAGAGATCTAGGACTAGCTTCGGGAGAGCAGTACTTC. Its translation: CSARDLGLASGEQYF.

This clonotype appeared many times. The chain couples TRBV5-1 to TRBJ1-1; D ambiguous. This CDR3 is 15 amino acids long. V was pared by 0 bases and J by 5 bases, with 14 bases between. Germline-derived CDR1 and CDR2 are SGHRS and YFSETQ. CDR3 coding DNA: TGCGCCAGCAGCTTGGACCGCTATCGGGAGACTGAAGCTTTCTTT. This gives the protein CASSLDRYRETEAFF.

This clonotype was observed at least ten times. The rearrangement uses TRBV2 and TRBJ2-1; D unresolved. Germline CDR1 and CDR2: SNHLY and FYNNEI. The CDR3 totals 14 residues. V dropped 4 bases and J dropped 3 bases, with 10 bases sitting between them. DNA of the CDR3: TGTGCCAGCAGTGTGCGCACTCGCTACAATGAGCAGTTCTTC. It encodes CASSVRTRYNEQFF.

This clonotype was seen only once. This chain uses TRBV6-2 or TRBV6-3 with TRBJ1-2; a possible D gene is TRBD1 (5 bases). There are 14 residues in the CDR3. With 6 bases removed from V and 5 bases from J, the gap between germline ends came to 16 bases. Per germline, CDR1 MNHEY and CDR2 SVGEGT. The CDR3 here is CASRRTGTVYGYTF. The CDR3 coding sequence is TGTGCCAGCAGACGTACCGGGACCGTTTATGGCTACACCTTC.

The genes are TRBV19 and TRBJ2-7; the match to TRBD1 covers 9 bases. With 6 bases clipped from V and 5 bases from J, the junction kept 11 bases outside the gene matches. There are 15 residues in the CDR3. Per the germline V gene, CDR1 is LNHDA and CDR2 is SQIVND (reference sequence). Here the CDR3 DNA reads TGTGCCAGTAGAGATCCGGGACAGGGTATCGACGAGCAGTACTTC. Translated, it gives CASRDPGQGIDEQYF.

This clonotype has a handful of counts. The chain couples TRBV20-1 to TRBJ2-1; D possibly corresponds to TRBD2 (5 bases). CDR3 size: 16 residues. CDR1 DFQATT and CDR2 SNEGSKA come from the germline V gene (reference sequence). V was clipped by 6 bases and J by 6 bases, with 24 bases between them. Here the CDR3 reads CSAEIPSGKYPNEQFF. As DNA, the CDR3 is TGCAGTGCAGAGATCCCCAGCGGTAAATACCCCAATGAGCAGTTCTTC.

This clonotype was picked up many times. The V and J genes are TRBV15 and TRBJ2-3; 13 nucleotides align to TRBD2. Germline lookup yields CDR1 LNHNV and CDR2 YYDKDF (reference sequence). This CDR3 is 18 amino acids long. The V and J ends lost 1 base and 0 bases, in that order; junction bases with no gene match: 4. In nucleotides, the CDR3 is TGTGCCACCAGCAGAGGCTGGACTAGCGGGAGTAGCACAGATACGCAGTATTTT. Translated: CATSRGWTSGSSTDTQYF.

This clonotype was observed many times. The CDR3 sequence is CASVGPHYGYTF. The CDR3, as DNA: TGTGCCAGCGTTGGGCCCCATTATGGCTACACCTTC. J is TRBJ1-2 and V is TRBV28; no reliable D call. Trimming stripped 8 bases from V and 5 bases from J, with 12 bases between. Germline CDR1 MDHEN, CDR2 SYDVKM. The CDR3 runs to 12 residues.

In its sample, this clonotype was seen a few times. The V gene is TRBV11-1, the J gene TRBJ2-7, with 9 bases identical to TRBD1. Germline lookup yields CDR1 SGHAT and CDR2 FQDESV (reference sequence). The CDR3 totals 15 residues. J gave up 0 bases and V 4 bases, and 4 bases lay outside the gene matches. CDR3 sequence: CASSSGQGPSYEQYF. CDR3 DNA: TGTGCCAGCAGCTCCGGACAGGGGCCCTCCTACGAGCAGTACTTC.

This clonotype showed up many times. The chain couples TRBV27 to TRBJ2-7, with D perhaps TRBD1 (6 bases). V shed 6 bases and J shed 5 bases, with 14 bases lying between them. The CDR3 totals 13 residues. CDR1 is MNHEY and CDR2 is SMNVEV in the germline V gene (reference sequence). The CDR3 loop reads CASSHYRDDEQYF. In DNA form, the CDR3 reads TGTGCCAGCAGCCATTACAGGGACGACGAGCAGTACTTC.

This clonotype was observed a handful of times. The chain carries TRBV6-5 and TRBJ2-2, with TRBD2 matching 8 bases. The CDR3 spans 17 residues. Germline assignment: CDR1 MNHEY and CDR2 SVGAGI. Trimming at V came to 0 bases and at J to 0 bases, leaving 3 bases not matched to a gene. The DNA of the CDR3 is TGTGCCAGCAGTTACTCTAGCGGGACAACGAACACCGGGGAGCTGTTTTTT. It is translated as CASSYSSGTTNTGELFF.

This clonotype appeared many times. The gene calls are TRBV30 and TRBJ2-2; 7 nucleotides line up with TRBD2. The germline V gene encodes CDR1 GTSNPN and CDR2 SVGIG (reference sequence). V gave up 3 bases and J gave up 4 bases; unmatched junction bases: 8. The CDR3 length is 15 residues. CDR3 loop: CAWRGGTPFTGELFF. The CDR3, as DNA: TGTGCCTGGAGGGGAGGGACCCCATTCACCGGGGAGCTGTTTTTT.

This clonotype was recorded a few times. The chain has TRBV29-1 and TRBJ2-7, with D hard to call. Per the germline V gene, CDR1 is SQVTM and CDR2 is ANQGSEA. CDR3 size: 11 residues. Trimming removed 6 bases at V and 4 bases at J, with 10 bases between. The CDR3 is CSVDANYEQYF. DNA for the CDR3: TGCAGCGTGGATGCAAATTACGAGCAGTACTTC.

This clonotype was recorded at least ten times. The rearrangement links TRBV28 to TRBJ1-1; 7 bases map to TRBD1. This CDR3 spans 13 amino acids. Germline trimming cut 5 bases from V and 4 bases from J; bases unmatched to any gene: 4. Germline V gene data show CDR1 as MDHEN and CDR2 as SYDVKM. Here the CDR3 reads CASSQAGGTEAFF. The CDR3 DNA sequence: TGTGCCAGCAGTCAAGCAGGGGGCACTGAAGCTTTCTTT.

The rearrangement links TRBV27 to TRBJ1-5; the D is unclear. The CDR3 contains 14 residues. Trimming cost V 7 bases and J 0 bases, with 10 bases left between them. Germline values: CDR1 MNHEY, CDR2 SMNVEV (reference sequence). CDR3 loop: CASMVGNSNQPQHF. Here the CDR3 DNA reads TGTGCCAGCATGGTGGGGAATAGCAATCAGCCCCAGCATTTT.